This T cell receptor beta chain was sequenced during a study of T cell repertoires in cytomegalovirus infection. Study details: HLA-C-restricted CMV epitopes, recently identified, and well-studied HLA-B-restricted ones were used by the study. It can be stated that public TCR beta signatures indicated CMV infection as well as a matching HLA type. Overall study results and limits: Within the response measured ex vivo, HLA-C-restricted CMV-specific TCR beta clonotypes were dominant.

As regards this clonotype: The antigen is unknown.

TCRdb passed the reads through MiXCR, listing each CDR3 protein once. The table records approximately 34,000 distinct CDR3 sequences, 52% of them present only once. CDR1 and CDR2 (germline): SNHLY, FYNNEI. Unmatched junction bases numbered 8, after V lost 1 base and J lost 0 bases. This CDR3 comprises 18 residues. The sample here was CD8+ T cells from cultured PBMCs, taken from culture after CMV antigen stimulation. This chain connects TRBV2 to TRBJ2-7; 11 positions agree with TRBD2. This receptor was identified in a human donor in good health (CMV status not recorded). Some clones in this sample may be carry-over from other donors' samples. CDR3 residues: CASSEVVGLAESSYEQYF. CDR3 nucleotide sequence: TGTGCCAGCAGTGAAGTTGTGGGACTAGCGGAAAGCTCCTACGAGCAGTACTTC.